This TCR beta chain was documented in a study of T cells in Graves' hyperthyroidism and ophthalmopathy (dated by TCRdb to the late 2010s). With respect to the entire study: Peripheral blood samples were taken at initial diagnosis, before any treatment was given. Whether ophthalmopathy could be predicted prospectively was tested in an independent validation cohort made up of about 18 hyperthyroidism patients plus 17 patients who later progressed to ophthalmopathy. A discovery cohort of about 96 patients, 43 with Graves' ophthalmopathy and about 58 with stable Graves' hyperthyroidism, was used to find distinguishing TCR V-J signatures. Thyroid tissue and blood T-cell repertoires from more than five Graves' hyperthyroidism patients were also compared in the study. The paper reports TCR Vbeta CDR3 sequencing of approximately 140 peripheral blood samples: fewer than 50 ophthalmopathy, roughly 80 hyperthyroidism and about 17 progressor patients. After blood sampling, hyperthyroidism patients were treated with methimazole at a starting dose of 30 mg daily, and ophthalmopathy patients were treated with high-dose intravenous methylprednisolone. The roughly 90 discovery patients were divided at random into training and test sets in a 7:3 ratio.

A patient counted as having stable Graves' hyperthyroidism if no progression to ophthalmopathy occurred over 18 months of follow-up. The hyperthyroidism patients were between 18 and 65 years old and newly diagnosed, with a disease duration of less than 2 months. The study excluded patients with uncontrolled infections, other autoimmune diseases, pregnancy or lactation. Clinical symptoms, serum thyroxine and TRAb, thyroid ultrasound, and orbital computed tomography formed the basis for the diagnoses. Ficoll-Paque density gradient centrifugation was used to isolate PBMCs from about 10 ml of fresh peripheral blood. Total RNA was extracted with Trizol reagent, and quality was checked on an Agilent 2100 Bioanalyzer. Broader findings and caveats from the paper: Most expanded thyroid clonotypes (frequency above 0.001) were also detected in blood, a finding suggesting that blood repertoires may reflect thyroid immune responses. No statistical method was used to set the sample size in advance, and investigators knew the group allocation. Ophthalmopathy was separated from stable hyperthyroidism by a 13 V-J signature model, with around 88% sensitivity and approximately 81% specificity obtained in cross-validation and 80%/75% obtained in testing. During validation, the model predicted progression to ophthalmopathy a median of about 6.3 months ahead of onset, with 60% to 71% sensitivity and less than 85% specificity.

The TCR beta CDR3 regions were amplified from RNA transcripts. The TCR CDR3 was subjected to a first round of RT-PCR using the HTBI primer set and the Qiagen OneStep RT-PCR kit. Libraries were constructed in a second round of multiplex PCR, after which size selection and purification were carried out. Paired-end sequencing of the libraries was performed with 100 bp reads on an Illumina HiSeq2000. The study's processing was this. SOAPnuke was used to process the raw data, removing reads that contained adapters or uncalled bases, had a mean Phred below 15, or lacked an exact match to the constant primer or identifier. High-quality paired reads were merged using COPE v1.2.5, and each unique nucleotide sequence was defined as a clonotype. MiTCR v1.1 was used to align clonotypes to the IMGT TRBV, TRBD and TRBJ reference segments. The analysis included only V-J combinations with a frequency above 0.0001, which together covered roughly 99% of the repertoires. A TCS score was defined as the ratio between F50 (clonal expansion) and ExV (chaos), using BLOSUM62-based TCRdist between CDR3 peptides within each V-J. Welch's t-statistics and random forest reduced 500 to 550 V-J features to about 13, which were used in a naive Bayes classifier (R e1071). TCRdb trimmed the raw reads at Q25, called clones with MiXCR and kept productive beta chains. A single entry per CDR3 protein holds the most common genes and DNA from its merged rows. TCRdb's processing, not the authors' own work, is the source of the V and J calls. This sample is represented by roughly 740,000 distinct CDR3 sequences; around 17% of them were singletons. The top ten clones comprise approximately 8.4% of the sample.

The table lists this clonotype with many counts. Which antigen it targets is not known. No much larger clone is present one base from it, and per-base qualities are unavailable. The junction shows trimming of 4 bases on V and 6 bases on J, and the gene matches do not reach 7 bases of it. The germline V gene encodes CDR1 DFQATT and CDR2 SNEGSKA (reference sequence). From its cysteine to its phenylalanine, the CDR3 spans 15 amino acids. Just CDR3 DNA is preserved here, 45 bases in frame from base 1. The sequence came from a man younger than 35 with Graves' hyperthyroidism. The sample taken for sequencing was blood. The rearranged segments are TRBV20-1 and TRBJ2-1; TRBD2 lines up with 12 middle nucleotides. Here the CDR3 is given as CSATALAGGSNEQFF. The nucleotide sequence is TGCAGTGCTACCGCCCTAGCGGGAGGGAGCAATGAGCAGTTCTTC.